These 31 T cell receptor beta chains were sequenced from one sample in a study of CD4+ T cells in melanoma. Sequencing was performed with immunoSEQ multiplex PCR; in TCRdb, only in-frame clones are kept and a portion is missing. Among roughly 16,000 clones listed, around 69% were seen once. Input material: cells from a culture (not recorded whether cultured in vitro). The origin of the receptors is a human donor with melanoma.

CDR3 in amino acids: CASSFQDSGNTIYF. In DNA, the CDR3 is TGTGCCAGCAGTTTCCAGGACTCTGGAAACACCATATATTTT. The rearrangement links TRBV28 to TRBJ1-3, with D uncertain. The CDR3 spans 14 residues. V lost 3 bases to trimming and J lost 0 bases, with 6 bases between them. Germline lookup yields CDR1 MDHEN and CDR2 SYDVKM.

J is TRBJ1-6 and V is TRBV2, with a possible D match to TRBD1 (6 bases). Germline values: CDR1 SNHLY, CDR2 FYNNEI. Trimming removed 7 bases at V and 0 bases at J, with 13 bases between. The CDR3 has 16 amino acids. The CDR3 nucleotides read TGTGCCAGCAAGGACAGAACAAGCTCCTATAATTCACCCCTCCACTTT. Residues: CASKDRTSSYNSPLHF.

The rearrangement uses TRBV6-1 and TRBJ1-4; TRBD1 matches 9 bases. The CDR3 length is 15 residues. In germline, CDR1 is MNHNS, CDR2 SASEGT. Losses at the gene ends were 7 bases for V and 5 bases for J; bases not matched to a gene: 8. The CDR3 loop is CASTYLGTGNEKLFF. In DNA form, the CDR3 reads TGTGCCAGCACCTACCTCGGGACAGGGAATGAAAAACTGTTTTTT.

The chain uses TRBV6-1 and TRBJ1-5, with no clear D. CDR3 length: 12 amino acids. V was cut by 2 bases and J by 9 bases, with 8 bases left in between. Germline CDR1 reads MNHNS; CDR2 reads SASEGT. The CDR3 nucleotides read TGTGCCAGCAGTGAATTAGGGCCGCCCCAGCATTTT. Residues: CASSELGPPQHF.

This clone was seen only a few times. The chain has TRBV7-9 and TRBJ2-7, with 7 bases fitting TRBD1. The CDR3 is 17 residues long. With 2 bases clipped from V and 3 bases from J, the junction kept 13 bases outside the gene matches. CDR1 and CDR2 from the germline V gene are SEHNR and FQNEAQ (reference sequence). Here the CDR3 reads CASSLLMVTGAGYEQYF. The CDR3 DNA reads as TGTGCCAGCAGCTTACTTATGGTTACAGGGGCCGGCTACGAGCAGTACTTC.

The sample holds a few counts of this clone. The chain uses TRBV7-9 and TRBJ1-1; tentative D call: TRBD1 (5 bases). V lost 4 bases to trimming and J lost 0 bases, with 15 bases between them. Germline V CDR1 and CDR2: SEHNR, FQNEAQ (reference sequence). This CDR3 region has 16 residues. CDR3 sequence reads: CASSSPAGQLNTEAFF. The CDR3 coding sequence is TGTGCCAGCAGCTCCCCGGCGGGGCAGCTGAACACTGAAGCTTTCTTT.

This clone was recorded only once. V is TRBV7-3 and J is TRBJ2-3; D gene ambiguous. Per germline, CDR1 SGHTA and CDR2 FQGTGA. Between the trimmed V and J ends, which lost 5 bases and 4 bases, there was a span of 10 bases. The CDR3 is 13 amino acids. CDR3 DNA sequence: TGTGCCAGCAGCCGCACTTCACCAGATACGCAGTATTTT. Translating gives CASSRTSPDTQYF.

This rearrangement joins TRBV7-9 to TRBJ1-4; D gene unclear. Germline CDR1 reads SEHNR; CDR2 reads FQNEAQ (reference sequence). Trimming shortened V by 3 bases and J by 3 bases, and 11 bases separated the two germline ends. CDR3 length: 15 residues. CDR3 coding DNA: TGTGCCAGCAGCTTGTGGGAACGCGCTAATGAAAAACTGTTTTTT. It encodes CASSLWERANEKLFF. Full variable domain (remainder filled in from reference TRBV7-9 and TRBJ1-4): DTGVSQNPRHKITKRGQNVTFRCDPISEHNRLYWYRQTLGQGPEFLTYFQNEAQLEKSRLLSDRFSAERPKGSFSTLEIQRTEQGDSAMYLCASSLWERANEKLFFGSGTQLSVL.

The chain uses TRBV2 and TRBJ1-3; TRBD1 might be the D (6 bases). Trimming shortened V by 6 bases and J by 0 bases, and 18 bases separated the two germline ends. CDR1 and CDR2 from the germline V gene are SNHLY and FYNNEI. CDR3 size: 17 residues. CDR3 bases: TGTGCCAGCAGCCGCTTAAGAAGGGGGTACTCTGGAAACACCATATATTTT. Translating gives CASSRLRRGYSGNTIYF.

This chain links TRBV11-2 with TRBJ2-2; D is possibly TRBD2 (6 bases). Germline values: CDR1 SGHAT, CDR2 FQNNGV. The CDR3 is made up of 16 amino acids. V lost 5 bases, J lost 5 bases, and 18 bases lay in between. The CDR3: CASSRGTPGGTGELFF. As DNA, the CDR3 is TGTGCCAGCAGCCGCGGGACGCCCGGGGGAACCGGGGAGCTGTTTTTT.

This clone was seen just once. V usage is TRBV5-4 and J usage is TRBJ1-2; D is ambiguous. Germline V gene data show CDR1 as SGHNT and CDR2 as YYREEE (reference sequence). V gave up 2 bases and J gave up 6 bases, with 8 bases separating them. The CDR3 is made up of 12 amino acids. The CDR3 bases are TGTGCCAGCAGCTTCCGGAGGGATGGCTACACCTTC. This gives the protein CASSFRRDGYTF. The full variable domain, completed using reference TRBV5-4 and TRBJ1-2, is ETGVTQSPTHLIKTRGQQVTLRCSSQSGHNTVSWYQQALGQGPQFIFQYYREEENGRGNFPPRFSGLQFPNYSSELNVNALELDDSALYLCASSFRRDGYTFGSGTRLTVV.

This clone was seen a few times. V gene TRBV6-6 combines with J gene TRBJ2-4; D may match TRBD1 or TRBD2 (5 bases each). The CDR3 totals 13 residues. Germline V gene lookup returns CDR1 MNHNY and CDR2 SVGAGI (reference sequence). V was trimmed by 4 bases and J by 7 bases, leaving 11 bases between them. The CDR3 sequence is CASSLGESNIQYF. CDR3 coding DNA: TGTGCCAGCAGTTTGGGGGAGTCCAACATTCAGTACTTC.

In this sample, this clone turned up a few times. The CDR3 DNA reads as TGTGCCAGTAGCGGGGGCTCACCGACCCAGTACTTC. Amino acid sequence: CASSGGSPTQYF. The chain links TRBV19 to TRBJ2-5; D might be TRBD1 or TRBD2, each matching 6 bases. The CDR3 length is 12 residues. The germline gives CDR1 LNHDA, CDR2 SQIVND (reference sequence). Trimming removed 6 bases at V and 7 bases at J, with 12 bases between.

Only one count was recorded for this clone. The J gene is TRBJ2-7, the V gene TRBV9; the D gene is possibly TRBD1 (6 bases). The CDR3 extends over 15 amino acids. Trimming took 4 bases from V and 3 from J, leaving 17 bases between them. CDR1 SGDLS and CDR2 YYNGEE come from the germline V gene. In DNA form, the CDR3 reads TGTGCCAGCAGCCCAGAGGGGGACCCGATCTACGAGCAGTACTTC. It translates to CASSPEGDPIYEQYF.

The chain couples TRBV6-6 to TRBJ2-7; 8 positions match TRBD1. CDR3 size: 13 residues. After removal of 2 bases from V and 4 bases from J, the junction contained 1 base not matched to a gene. Germline V gene data show CDR1 as MNHNY and CDR2 as SVGAGI (reference sequence). The CDR3 spells CASSYDRGYEQYF. The CDR3 DNA sequence: TGTGCCAGCAGTTACGACAGGGGTTACGAGCAGTACTTC.

This clone is labeled medium-sized. V gene TRBV30 combines with J gene TRBJ1-2; D gene uncertain. Deletions cut 1 base from V and 7 bases from J, with 7 bases between. This CDR3 has 11 residues. Germline values: CDR1 GTSNPN, CDR2 SVGIG (reference sequence). The CDR3 loop is CAWSAYSGYTF. CDR3 DNA: TGTGCCTGGAGTGCTTACAGTGGCTACACCTTC.

The V and J genes are TRBV6-1 and TRBJ2-7; D may be TRBD1 (6 bases). The CDR3 sequence is 16 residues long. V lost 3 bases and J 2 bases, leaving 17 bases between the germline ends. Germline V lookup: CDR1 MNHNS, CDR2 SASEGT. The CDR3 nucleotides read TGTGCCAGCAGTGACCCCTCAAGGGGGAACCCCTACGAGCAGTACTTC. As protein: CASSDPSRGNPYEQYF.

On this clone itself: Sequence at one end of the junction differs from germline and may be a read error. The chain employs TRBV11-3 and TRBJ1-1; D gene ambiguous. The CDR3 is 15 amino acids. Germline V gene data show CDR1 as SGHNT and CDR2 as YENEEA. CDR3 residues: CASSLGRGWNAEAFF. The CDR3 coding sequence is TGTGCCAGCAGCTTAGGGCGAGGCTGGAACGCTGAAGCTTTCTTT.

This clone was recorded a few times. This chain joins TRBV5-4 and TRBJ2-5, with D unclear. Germline V gene lookup returns CDR1 SGHNT and CDR2 YYREEE (reference sequence). This CDR3 contains 11 residues. The ends were cut back, 1 base at V and 5 bases at J, with 3 bases in the middle. The CDR3 protein is CASSLSETQYF. In DNA form, the CDR3 reads TGTGCCAGCAGCTTGAGCGAGACCCAGTACTTC.

The genes are TRBV7-9 and TRBJ2-7; D is perhaps TRBD1 or TRBD2 (5 bases each). Trimming removed 5 bases at V and 3 bases at J, with 17 bases between. The CDR3 length is 15 residues. Germline CDR1 reads SEHNR; CDR2 reads FQNEAQ (reference sequence). CDR3 nucleotide sequence: TGTGCCAGCAGCCCCTACGGGGCGGAGCTCTACGAGCAGTACTTC. It translates to CASSPYGAELYEQYF.

This rearrangement joins TRBV2 to TRBJ2-3; D perhaps matches TRBD2 (5 bases). The CDR3 consists of 17 residues. Between the trimmed V and J ends, which lost 5 bases and 4 bases, there was a span of 22 bases. Germline assignment: CDR1 SNHLY and CDR2 FYNNEI. In DNA, the CDR3 is TGTGCCAGCAGTTCTCCCTTCGCCCCCCCCGGGGCAGATACGCAGTATTTT. Its translation is CASSSPFAPPGADTQYF.

This clone was seen a handful of times. The chain has TRBV4-1 and TRBJ1-6, with a possible D match to TRBD1 (6 bases). Trimming pared 4 bases from V and 7 bases from J, leaving 14 bases between. This CDR3 spans 15 amino acids. Germline CDR1 MGHRA, CDR2 YSYEKL. CDR3 nucleotides: TGCGCCAGCAGCCCAGGGGATCGTCGGAATTCACCCCTCCACTTT. Residues: CASSPGDRRNSPLHF.

The chain links TRBV15 to TRBJ1-1, with 8 positions matching TRBD1. In germline, CDR1 is LNHNV, CDR2 YYDKDF (reference sequence). This CDR3 is built from 16 residues. After removal of 1 base from V and 8 bases from J, the junction contained 12 bases not matched to a gene. In nucleotides, the CDR3 is TGTGCCACCAGCAGAGGAACCAGGGGGCGCAGGGGGGAAGCTTTCTTT. Its protein product is CATSRGTRGRRGEAFF.

This clone has just one count. V and J are TRBV7-9 and TRBJ2-1, with D uncertain. V lost 1 base and J lost 6, with 1 base in between. Germline-derived CDR1 and CDR2 are SEHNR and FQNEAQ (reference sequence). This CDR3 has 11 amino acids. Written as DNA, the CDR3 is TGTGCCAGCAGCTTAGTCAATGAGCAGTTCTTC. It encodes CASSLVNEQFF.

The chain joins TRBV15 to TRBJ1-2; a weak D match, TRBD1 (6 bases). CDR3 length: 13 amino acids. The germline V gene encodes CDR1 LNHNV and CDR2 YYDKDF (reference sequence). V was shortened by 7 bases and J by 4 bases, with 13 bases between the two germline ends. CDR3 loop: CATTKTGVYGYTF. CDR3 in DNA: TGTGCCACCACCAAGACAGGAGTCTATGGCTACACCTTC.

This chain connects TRBV5-4 to TRBJ2-3, with unresolved D. Germline CDR1 and CDR2: SGHNT and YYREEE (reference sequence). V lost 3 bases, J lost 2 bases, and 4 bases lay in between. CDR3 size: 12 residues. In nucleotides, the CDR3 is TGTGCCAGCAGCTCCGACACAGATACGCAGTATTTT. Its translation is CASSSDTDTQYF.

CDR3 coding DNA: TGTGCCAGCAGCCAACCTCAGGAGTTCGGAAATTCACCCCTCCACTTT. It encodes CASSQPQEFGNSPLHF. The J gene is TRBJ1-6, the V gene TRBV4-2; no reliable D call. Trimming stripped 2 bases from V and 7 bases from J, with 15 bases between. Germline V gene sequence: CDR1 LGHNA, CDR2 YNFKEQ. The CDR3 length is 16 residues.

CDR3 nucleotides: TGTGCCAGCAGTACAGGGGGAGGTCAGCCCCAGCATTTT. Its translation: CASSTGGGQPQHF. V is TRBV6-1 and J is TRBJ1-5, with 8 bases fitting TRBD1. Germline V CDR1 and CDR2: MNHNS, SASEGT. J lost 6 bases, V lost 5 bases, and 3 bases had no gene match. The CDR3 is 13 residues long.

In DNA, the CDR3 is TGCAGTCTTCCCGAGATGGCTGGCTACACCTTC. Protein: CSLPEMAGYTF. The chain recombines TRBV20-1 with TRBJ1-2; D unclear. V was cut by 8 bases and J by 7 bases, with 14 bases left in between. The CDR3 consists of 11 residues. Looked up from germline, CDR1 is DFQATT and CDR2 is SNEGSKA (reference sequence).

V is TRBV19 and J is TRBJ1-4; D not certain. Germline loops: CDR1 LNHDA, CDR2 SQIVND (reference sequence). The CDR3 runs 16 residues. V was pared by 2 bases and J by 1 base, with 11 bases between. DNA of the CDR3: TGTGCCAGTAGTATATGGGAACCAGGAACTAATGAAAAACTGTTTTTT. It yields the protein CASSIWEPGTNEKLFF.

The sample holds a few counts of this clone. V gene TRBV18 combines with J gene TRBJ1-3; D is unresolved. CDR1 is KGHSH, CDR2 LQKENI, per germline. V was pared by 3 bases and J by 0 bases, with 12 bases between. This CDR3 spans 16 amino acids. CDR3 sequence: CASSPTPPGSGNTIYF. In nucleotides, the CDR3 is TGTGCCAGCTCACCCACCCCGCCGGGCTCTGGAAACACCATATATTTT.